What follows describes a single TCR beta chain. Its antigen specificity is not known. Base-call qualities are not available, and no considerably larger clone is one nucleotide away. From cysteine to phenylalanine, the CDR3 is 17 amino acids long. The kept DNA is CDR3 alone, 51 bases in frame from the first base. For CDR1 and CDR2, the germline V gene lists SGHTS and YDEGEE. Relative to germline, V is 0 bases shorter and J is 0 bases shorter, with 12 bases between their ends. This sample is part of a study of shared clonotypes between healthy human individuals (TCRdb year 2020). Regarding the study in general: Three men and two women, aged 18 to 49 years, made up the cohort. Per donor, three plates each were used for CD4 naive and CD4 memory, two for CD8 naive, and one for CD8 memory. Blood TCR repertoires of five healthy adults were deeply sequenced to estimate repertoire size and the extent of clonotype sharing between individuals. To increase sequencing depth and limit assay-specific biases, different laboratories used diverse techniques to prepare libraries and sequence TCR repertoires. Each donor's leukapheresis produced roughly between roughly 0.85 and 9 billion PBMCs.

Using the deep immunoSEQ assay, multiplex PCR amplified TCR CDR3 regions from genomic DNA. Genomic DNA extracted from each cell subset was distributed evenly over all wells of several immunoSEQ 96-well plates, and each plate served as one replicate. Each replicate PCR for sorted subsets received 200 ng genomic DNA, equal to about 30,000 T cell genomes. The purified libraries were quantified using a Qubit 3.0 fluorometer, sized with a Bioanalyzer 2100, and then quantified again using the KAPA Library Quantification kit. Every immunoSEQ 96-well plate was sequenced on a separate single-read 150-cycle Illumina NextSeq 550 flow cell. Regarding the original processing steps: Because only junctional sequences without quality scores were contained in the immunoSEQ output, filtering matching that applied to full-length reads could not be performed. Sequences were annotated with PyIR, a Python wrapper for IgBLAST v1.9, and V/J genes and CDR3 were assigned using IMGT germline references. Reads were removed for weak V/J assignments (E-value above 1e-6), missing CDR3, stop codons, out-of-frame junctions, or ambiguous translated residues. V3J clonotypes were defined by identical inferred V gene, J gene, and CDR3 amino acid sequence. Percentage overlap between repertoires was calculated by dividing the number of shared unique clonotypes by the size of the smaller repertoire. Richness of each repertoire was evaluated using RTK rarefaction, the Chao1 estimator, and Recon v2.1 estimates of unobserved clonotypes. Generation probabilities for all TCRbeta clonotypes obtained by the gDNA method from several donors were computed using OLGA. In TCRdb, the immuneACCESS table is reduced to in-frame sequences with V and J assigned. These tables do not hold every clone; where another copy was compared, an unresolved V gene accounts for under half, and the others remain unexplained. That table furnishes V, J and clone size, whereas the DNA furnished D and trimming. Counted in this sample were a few million clones; 85% to 95% of them appeared once. The ten largest make up 0.37% of the sample.

Results and caveats for the whole study, not just this receptor: Only blood was sampled, and tissue TCR repertoires likely differ from those in blood. Because the study included only a small number of donors, the genetic and exposure-history diversity represented was limited. Across a few donors, roughly 5.1% of naive CD4, roughly 3.5% of naive CD8, approximately 2.5% of memory CD4, and 0.4% to 0.45% of memory CD8 clonotypes were shared. Clonotypes shared by all four sorted-subset donors showed higher generation probabilities than non-shared clonotypes. Pairwise subsampling led to the expectation that sequencing depth would affect the degree of clonotype sharing among donors. Even with the large sequencing depth, rarefaction of the sorted-subset datasets indicated that sequencing was incomplete. Estimated clonotype richness was generally larger for naive than for memory subsets.

Donors were healthy HIV-negative adults with no recently reported acute infections or vaccinations. Only Caucasian adults living in Nashville, Tennessee, USA were represented among the donors. Magnetic negative selection was used to enrich CD4+ T cells, after which naive cells were positively selected on CD45RA and the negative fraction became the memory subset. Blood was obtained by leukapheresis, after which PBMCs were separated by Ficoll-Histopaque density gradient centrifugation and cryopreserved in liquid nitrogen vapor phase. Analytical flow cytometry was used to check the purity and quantity of every magnetically sorted T cell population. Each sorted fraction had its genomic DNA isolated and then quantified by UV absorbance on a Nanodrop 2000c.

Specimen: naive CD4+ T cells from PBMCs. The cell subset or site label, as the study defines it: CD45RA+ positively selected. The receptor was isolated from a man in his late teens or twenties in good health. Some clones in this sample may be carry-over from other donors' samples. The rearranged segments are TRBV5-8 and TRBJ2-2; a confident D gene designation cannot be given. The CDR3 amino acid sequence is: CASSLVWAAPNTGELFF. The DNA is TGTGCCAGCAGCTTGGTGTGGGCGGCCCCGAACACCGGGGAGCTGTTTTTT.